This T cell receptor beta chain was sequenced in a study of blood T cell repertoires in COVID-19. Turning to the study itself: Acute and convalescent COVID-19 specimens originated in the United States, Italy and Spain. T cells, B-cell-depleted T cells, or PBMCs provided the cDNA or gDNA that served as material.

Trimming removed 3 bases from V and 2 bases from J, with 12 bases in between. There are 15 residues in the CDR3. Germline V lookup: CDR1 ENHRY, CDR2 SYGVKD. In the authors' methods: Estimation of nucleated cell counts was performed using reference gene primer amplification. Repertoires were generated with immunoSEQ multiplex PCR, while TCRdb's copy carries only in-frame clones and drops some. V, J and clone size are those of that table, while D and trimming were read from the DNA. Of roughly 70,000 clones in the sample, approximately 83% were seen once. Sequenced material: peripheral blood. The V gene is TRBV10-3, the J gene TRBJ2-3, with D perhaps matching TRBD2 (6 bases). The source of this sequence is a woman in her sixties or seventies with acute or convalescent COVID-19. The chain's CDR3 is CAISDIGGLTDTQYF. CDR3 DNA sequence: TGTGCCATCAGTGATATCGGGGGACTCACAGATACGCAGTATTTT.